This T cell receptor beta chain was retrieved from a study of cytomegalovirus exposure and HLA in healthy donors. Study results and caveats: When analyzed later, a missense DCLRE1C variant was found to be linked to TCR beta V- and J-gene trimming.

This clone was observed once. Its antigen is currently unknown. The CDR3 extends over 14 amino acids. Germline assignment: CDR1 SGHRS and CDR2 YFSETQ. V was clipped by 4 bases and J by 5 bases, with 12 bases between them. 60 Vbeta and 13 Jbeta primers were used in PCR. Only in-frame clones appear in the TCRdb table, and some are missing; sequencing was by immunoSEQ multiplex PCR. The table shows approximately 190,000 clones, with under 90% occurring only once. This chain joins TRBV5-1 and TRBJ1-4, with D perhaps TRBD1 (6 bases). Sequenced sample: PBMCs. The sequence was collected from a boy between 2 and 15 years old in good health and CMV-seronegative. CDR3 region: CASSVDRPNEKLFF. The CDR3, as DNA: TGCGCCAGCAGCGTCGACAGGCCGAATGAAAAACTGTTTTTT.